This entry concerns a single T cell receptor (beta chain). This receptor's antigen is unknown. Per-nucleotide qualities are absent, and no much larger clonotype sits a single base away. Inclusive of the bounding cysteine and phenylalanine, the CDR3 is 14 residues long. Only CDR3 DNA is held: 42 bases, read in frame from base 1. As encoded in the germline V gene (reference sequence), CDR1 is GTSNPN while CDR2 is SVGIG. Compared with germline, V lacks 2 bases and J lacks 5 bases; bases without a gene match: 7. The data originate from a study of shared clonotypes between healthy human individuals (dated by TCRdb to the early 2020s). The study in broad terms: Two women and a few men aged 18 to 49 years were included in the cohort. For each donor, CD4 naive and CD4 memory were each given three plates, CD8 naive was given two plates, and CD8 memory was given one plate. Blood TCR repertoires of several healthy adults were deeply sequenced to estimate repertoire size and the extent of clonotype sharing between individuals. Libraries were prepared and TCR repertoires were sequenced by different laboratories using diverse techniques, in order to increase sequencing depth and limit assay-specific biases. Between about 0.8 and 9 billion PBMCs per donor were obtained by leukapheresis. What the study reported, not specific to this receptor: The genetic and exposure-history diversity represented was limited by the small number of donors. Higher generation probabilities were observed for clonotypes shared by all four sorted-subset donors than for non-shared clonotypes. Larger estimated clonotype richness was generally found for naive subsets than for memory subsets. Sampling was restricted to blood, and TCR repertoires in tissues likely differ from the TCR repertoires found in blood. Pairwise subsampling led to the expectation that sequencing depth would affect the degree of clonotype sharing among donors. Across a handful of donors, around 5.4% of naive CD4, 3.5% of naive CD8, about 2.3% of memory CD4, and approximately 0.4% of memory CD8 clonotypes were shared. Incomplete sequencing was indicated by rarefaction of sorted-subset datasets, despite the large sequencing depth.

CD8 naive samples were CD45RO-negative cells positively selected for CCR7, giving a CD45RA+CCR7+ population that excluded TemRA cells. Healthy HIV-negative adults with no recently reported acute infections or vaccinations were included as donors. Only Caucasian adults living in Nashville, Tennessee, USA were represented among the donors. After blood collection by leukapheresis, PBMCs were isolated using Ficoll-Histopaque density gradient centrifugation and then cryopreserved in the vapor phase of liquid nitrogen. Analytical flow cytometry was used to check the purity and quantity of every magnetically sorted T cell population. From each sorted fraction, genomic DNA was isolated and quantified by UV absorbance on a Nanodrop 2000c. Using the deep immunoSEQ assay, TCR CDR3 regions were amplified from genomic DNA by multiplex PCR. Genomic DNA extracted from each cell subset was distributed evenly over all wells of several immunoSEQ 96-well plates, and each plate served as one replicate. Each replicate PCR for sorted subsets received about 210 ng genomic DNA, equal to tens of thousands of T cell genomes. Purified libraries were quantified with a Qubit 3.0 fluorometer, sized on a Bioanalyzer 2100, and re-quantified with the KAPA Library Quantification kit. Each immunoSEQ 96-well plate was sequenced on its own single-read 150-cycle Illumina NextSeq 550 flow cell. Processing in the source paper ran as follows. Because only junctional sequences without quality scores were contained in the immunoSEQ output, filtering matching that applied to full-length reads could not be performed. Sequences were annotated with PyIR, a Python wrapper for IgBLAST v1.9, and V/J genes and CDR3 were assigned using IMGT germline references. Reads with weak V/J assignments (E-value above 1e-6), missing CDR3, stop codons, out-of-frame junctions, or ambiguous translated residues were removed. V3J clonotypes were defined by identical inferred V gene, J gene, and CDR3 amino acid sequence. The percentage overlap between two repertoires was calculated by dividing the number of shared unique clonotypes by the size of the smaller repertoire. Repertoire richness was assessed with RTK rarefaction, the Chao1 estimator, and Recon v2.1 estimates of unobserved clonotypes. Generation probabilities were computed with OLGA for all TCRbeta clonotypes obtained by the gDNA method from several donors. TCRdb stores this immuneACCESS table with in-frame sequences only. Part of the clones is absent; in the studies checked, under half of the shortfall reflects unresolved V genes, and no reason is known for the rest. D and trimming come from the DNA, and the V and J calls and clone size come from that table. The sample includes about 2.2 million clones, with 90% to 95% observed a single time. Roughly 1.7% of the sample is held by the ten biggest clonotypes.

The chain is assembled from TRBV30 and TRBJ2-3, with 7 bases aligning to TRBD2. The clonotype comes from a man between 18 and 29 years old in good health. Some clones in this sample may be carry-over from other donors' samples. What was sequenced was naive CD8+ T cells from PBMCs. In the paper's terms, the cell subset or site label means: CD45RA+CCR7+. For the CDR3, the sequence is CAWSSSGRGDTQYF. At the DNA level, the sequence is TGTGCCTGGAGTTCTAGCGGACGAGGAGATACGCAGTATTTT.